This T cell receptor beta chain was identified in a study of T cells in Graves' hyperthyroidism and ophthalmopathy. Study observations and caveats: Stable hyperthyroidism was told apart from ophthalmopathy by a model built on 13 V-J features.

What was amplified from RNA transcripts were TCR beta CDR3 regions. Carried out on the TCR CDR3, a first-round RT-PCR used the HTBI primer set. TCRdb fed the multiplex PCR reads into MiXCR, producing one record per CDR3 protein. The data show 600,000 to 800,000 distinct CDR3 sequences, with around 40% seen just once and 30% to 40% held by the top ten. This clonotype was picked up many times. As yet, its antigen is unknown. Aged 18 to 65, the patients had hyperthyroidism that was newly diagnosed and had lasted under 2 months. Diagnosing involved the use of clinical symptoms, serum thyroxine and TRAb, thyroid ultrasound and orbital computed tomography. CDR1 and CDR2 (germline): SGHTA, FQGNSA. V shed 5 bases and J shed 4 bases, with 11 bases lying between them. The CDR3 consists of 13 residues.

This sequence joins TRBV7-2 and TRBJ1-1, with D perhaps TRBD1 (5 bases). The receptor was isolated from a woman aged 40-49 years with Graves' hyperthyroidism. Sequencing used blood. CDR3 coding DNA: TGTGCCAGCAGCCGTTCGGGGGGCACTGAAGCTTTCTTT. Translation gives CASSRSGGTEAFF.